This T cell receptor (beta chain) came from a study of cytomegalovirus exposure and HLA in healthy donors. Study-wide results and limits: Some segments of the V type, notably TRBV6-2 and TRBV6-3, were excluded as indistinguishable.

The CDR3 is made up of 15 amino acids. Germline loops: CDR1 LNHDA, CDR2 SQIVND (reference sequence). Trimming stripped 0 bases from V and 3 bases from J, with 8 bases between. The PCR was carried out with 60 Vbeta primers and 13 Jbeta primers. Some clones are missing from TCRdb's copy, which holds only in-frame ones; the method was immunoSEQ multiplex PCR. This sample yields 90,000 to 120,000 clones, of which about 80% are seen a single time; approximately 2.4% belongs to the top ten. Healthy individuals who donated bone marrow served as the donors. Sampled while nominally healthy, donors likely had unrecorded immune exposures. With respect to this clone: Its antigen is not known.

V gene TRBV19 combines with J gene TRBJ2-2; no clear D. The sequenced sample was PBMCs. This clonotype originated in a man aged 25-45 years in good health and CMV-seropositive. CDR3 nucleotide sequence: TGTGCCAGTAGTATAGATCACCGAGACACCGGGGAGCTGTTTTTT. Amino acids: CASSIDHRDTGELFF.